This record looks at one T cell receptor (beta chain) sequence and its context. Antigen: not known. One junction end disagrees with the germline gene, perhaps due to a read error. This sample was taken from a study of metastatic and nonmetastatic thyroid tumors. Study-level points and caveats: For both blood and tumor, malignant thyroid tumors reportedly showed significantly higher TCR beta diversity than benign nodules did.

TCRdb re-called the PCR reads through MiXCR. This table holds 9,500 to 15,000 clones, 30% to 35% found once. All patients were untreated before thyroid surgery. CDR1 and CDR2 (germline): DFQATT, SNEGSKA (reference sequence). The length of the CDR3 is 11 residues. The chain uses TRBV20-1 and TRBJ1-2; 8 bases fit TRBD1. This receptor was identified in a female donor with papillary thyroid cancer or a benign thyroid nodule (not recorded which). Some clones in this sample may be carry-over from other donors' samples. Sequencing used tumor tissue. Here the CDR3 reads CGAGQGGGYTF. The CDR3 DNA reads TGCGGTGCCGGACAGGGAGGTGGCTACACATTC.